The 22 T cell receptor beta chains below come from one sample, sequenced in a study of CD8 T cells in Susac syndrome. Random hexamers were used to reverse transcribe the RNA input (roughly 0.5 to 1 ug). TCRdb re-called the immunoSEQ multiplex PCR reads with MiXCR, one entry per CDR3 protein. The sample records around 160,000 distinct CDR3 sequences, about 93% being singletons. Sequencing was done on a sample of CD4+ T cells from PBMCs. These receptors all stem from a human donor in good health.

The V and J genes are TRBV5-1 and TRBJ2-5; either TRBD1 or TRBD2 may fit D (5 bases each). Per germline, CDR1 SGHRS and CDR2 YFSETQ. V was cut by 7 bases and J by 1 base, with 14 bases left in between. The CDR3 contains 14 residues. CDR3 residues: CASSYGAVQETQYF. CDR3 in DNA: TGCGCCAGCTCTTACGGGGCTGTCCAAGAGACCCAGTACTTC. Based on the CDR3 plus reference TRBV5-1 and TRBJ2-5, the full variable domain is KAGVTQTPRYLIKTRGQQVTLSCSPISGHRSVSWYQQTPGQGLQFLFEYFSETQRNKGNFPGRFSGRQFSNSRSEMNVSTLELGDSALYLCASSYGAVQETQYFGPGTRLLVL.

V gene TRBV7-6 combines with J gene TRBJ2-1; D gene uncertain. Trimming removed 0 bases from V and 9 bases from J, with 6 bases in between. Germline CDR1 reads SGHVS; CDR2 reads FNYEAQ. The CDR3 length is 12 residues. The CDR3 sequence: CASSLAGGEQFF. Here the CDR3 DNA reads TGTGCCAGCAGCTTAGCGGGTGGTGAGCAGTTCTTC.

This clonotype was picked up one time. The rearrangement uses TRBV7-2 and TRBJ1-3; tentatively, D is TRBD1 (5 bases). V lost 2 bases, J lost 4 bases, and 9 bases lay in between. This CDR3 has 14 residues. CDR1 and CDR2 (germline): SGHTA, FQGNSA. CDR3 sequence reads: CASSLNRRGNTIYF. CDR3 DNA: TGTGCCAGCAGCTTAAACAGGAGGGGAAACACCATATATTTT.

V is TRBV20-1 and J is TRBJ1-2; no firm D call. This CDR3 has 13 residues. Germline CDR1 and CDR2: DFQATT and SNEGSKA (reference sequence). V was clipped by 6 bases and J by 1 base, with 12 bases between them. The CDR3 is CSALGEVNYGYTF. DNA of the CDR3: TGCAGTGCCCTGGGAGAAGTTAACTATGGCTACACCTTC.

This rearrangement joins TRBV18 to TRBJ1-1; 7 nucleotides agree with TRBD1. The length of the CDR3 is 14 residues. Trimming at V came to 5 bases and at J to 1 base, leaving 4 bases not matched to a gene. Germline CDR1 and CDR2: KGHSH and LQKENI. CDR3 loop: CASSAGQANTEAFF. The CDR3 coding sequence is TGTGCCAGCTCAGCAGGACAGGCGAACACTGAAGCTTTCTTT.

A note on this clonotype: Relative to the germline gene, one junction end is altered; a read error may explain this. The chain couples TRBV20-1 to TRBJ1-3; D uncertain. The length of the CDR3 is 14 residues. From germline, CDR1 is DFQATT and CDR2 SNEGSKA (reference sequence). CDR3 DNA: TGCAGGGCTAGAGAACCCCGGGAGAGAAACACCATATATTTT. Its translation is CRAREPRERNTIYF.

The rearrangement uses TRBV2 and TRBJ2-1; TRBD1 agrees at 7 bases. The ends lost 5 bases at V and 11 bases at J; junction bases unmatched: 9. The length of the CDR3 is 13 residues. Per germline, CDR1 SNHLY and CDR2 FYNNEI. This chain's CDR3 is CASSPRRQGQQFF. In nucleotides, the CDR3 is TGTGCCAGCAGTCCACGCCGACAGGGACAGCAGTTCTTC.

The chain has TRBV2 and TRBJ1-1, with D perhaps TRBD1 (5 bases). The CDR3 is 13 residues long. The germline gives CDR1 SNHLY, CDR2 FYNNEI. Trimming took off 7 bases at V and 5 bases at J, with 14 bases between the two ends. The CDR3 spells CASILDGGTEAFF. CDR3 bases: TGTGCCAGCATTCTGGACGGGGGGACTGAAGCTTTCTTT.

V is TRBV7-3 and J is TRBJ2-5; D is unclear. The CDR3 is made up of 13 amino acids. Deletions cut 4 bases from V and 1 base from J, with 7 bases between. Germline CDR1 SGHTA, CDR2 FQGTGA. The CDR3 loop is CASSSQRQETQYF. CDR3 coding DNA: TGTGCCAGCAGCTCCCAACGCCAAGAGACCCAGTACTTC.

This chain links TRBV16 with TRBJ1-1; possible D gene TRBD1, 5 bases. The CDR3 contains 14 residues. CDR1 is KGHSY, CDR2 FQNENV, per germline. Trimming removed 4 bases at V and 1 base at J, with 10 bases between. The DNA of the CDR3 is TGTGCCAGCAGCCGAGTCAGGGAGAACACTGAAGCTTTCTTT. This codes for CASSRVRENTEAFF.

CDR3 bases: TGTGCCAGCAGCCCCCGGGTCTCCTACGAGCAGTACTTC. This translates into CASSPRVSYEQYF. The chain combines TRBV7-6 with TRBJ2-7; D unclear. This CDR3 is 13 amino acids long. V dropped 5 bases and J dropped 0 bases, with 8 bases sitting between them. Per the germline V gene, CDR1 is SGHVS and CDR2 is FNYEAQ. The variable domain in full, with the rest retrieved from reference TRBV7-6 and TRBJ2-7, is GAGVSQSPRYKVTKRGQDVALRCDPISGHVSLYWYRQALGQGPEFLTYFNYEAQQDKSGLPNDRFSAERPEGSISTLTIQRTEQRDSAMYRCASSPRVSYEQYFGPGTRLTVT.

The CDR3 sequence is CSATETGTENTEAFF. The CDR3 DNA sequence: TGCAGTGCTACTGAAACCGGGACAGAGAACACTGAAGCTTTCTTT. The rearrangement links TRBV20-1 to TRBJ1-1; TRBD1 matches 7 bases. This CDR3 has 15 amino acids. J gave up 1 base and V 4 bases, and 9 bases lay outside the gene matches. Germline V lookup: CDR1 DFQATT, CDR2 SNEGSKA (reference sequence).

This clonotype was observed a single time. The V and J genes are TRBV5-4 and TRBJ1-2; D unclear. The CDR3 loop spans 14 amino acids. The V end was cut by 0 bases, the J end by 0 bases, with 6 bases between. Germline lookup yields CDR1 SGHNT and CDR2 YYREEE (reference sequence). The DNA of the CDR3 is TGTGCCAGCAGCTTGGACAGATCTAACTATGGCTACACCTTC. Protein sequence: CASSLDRSNYGYTF. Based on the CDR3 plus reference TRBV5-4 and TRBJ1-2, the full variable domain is ETGVTQSPTHLIKTRGQQVTLRCSSQSGHNTVSWYQQALGQGPQFIFQYYREEENGRGNFPPRFSGLQFPNYSSELNVNALELDDSALYLCASSLDRSNYGYTFGSGTRLTVV.

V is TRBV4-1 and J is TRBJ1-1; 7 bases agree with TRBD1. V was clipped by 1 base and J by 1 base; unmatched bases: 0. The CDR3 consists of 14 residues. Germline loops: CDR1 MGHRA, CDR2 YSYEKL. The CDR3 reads CASSQGQGNTEAFF. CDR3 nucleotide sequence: TGCGCCAGCAGCCAAGGACAGGGGAACACTGAAGCTTTCTTT.

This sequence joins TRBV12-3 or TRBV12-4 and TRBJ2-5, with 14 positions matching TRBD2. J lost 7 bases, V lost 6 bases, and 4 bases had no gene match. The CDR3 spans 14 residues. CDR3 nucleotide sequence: TGTGCCAGCAGGACCGGGACTAGCGGGAGGACCCAGTACTTC. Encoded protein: CASRTGTSGRTQYF.

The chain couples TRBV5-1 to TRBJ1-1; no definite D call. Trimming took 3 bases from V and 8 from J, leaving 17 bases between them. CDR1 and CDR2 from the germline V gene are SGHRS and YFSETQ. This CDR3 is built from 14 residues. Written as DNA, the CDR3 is TGCGCCAGCAGCTATACGACATCGGGCTCGGAAGCTTTCTTT. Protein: CASSYTTSGSEAFF. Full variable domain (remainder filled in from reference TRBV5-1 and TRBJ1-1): KAGVTQTPRYLIKTRGQQVTLSCSPISGHRSVSWYQQTPGQGLQFLFEYFSETQRNKGNFPGRFSGRQFSNSRSEMNVSTLELGDSALYLCASSYTTSGSEAFFGQGTRLTVV.

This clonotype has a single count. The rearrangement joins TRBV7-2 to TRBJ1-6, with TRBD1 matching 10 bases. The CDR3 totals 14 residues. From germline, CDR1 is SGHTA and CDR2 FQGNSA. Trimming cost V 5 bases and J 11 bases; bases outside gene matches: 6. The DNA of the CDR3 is TGTGCCAGCAGCCCCGACAGGGGGCGTACACCCCTCCACTTT. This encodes CASSPDRGRTPLHF.

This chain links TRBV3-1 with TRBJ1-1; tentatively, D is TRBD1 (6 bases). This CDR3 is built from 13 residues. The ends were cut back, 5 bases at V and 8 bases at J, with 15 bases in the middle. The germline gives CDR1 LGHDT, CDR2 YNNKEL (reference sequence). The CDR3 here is CASSGGAGGEAFF. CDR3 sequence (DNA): TGTGCCAGCAGCGGGGGGGCAGGTGGGGAAGCTTTCTTT.

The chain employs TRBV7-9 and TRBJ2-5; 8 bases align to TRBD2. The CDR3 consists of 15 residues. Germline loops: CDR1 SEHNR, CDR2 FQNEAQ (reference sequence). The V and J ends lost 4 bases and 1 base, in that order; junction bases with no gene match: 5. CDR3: CASSSGLAFQETQYF. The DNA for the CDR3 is TGTGCCAGCAGCTCAGGACTAGCCTTCCAAGAGACCCAGTACTTC.

CDR3 region: CASSYYYGRGNTIYF. CDR3 coding DNA: TGCGCCAGCAGCTATTATTACGGACGGGGAAACACCATATATTTT. The chain recombines TRBV5-1 with TRBJ1-3, with no clear D. V was cut by 3 bases and J by 4 bases, with 14 bases left in between. CDR3 length equals 15 residues. In germline, CDR1 is SGHRS, CDR2 YFSETQ.

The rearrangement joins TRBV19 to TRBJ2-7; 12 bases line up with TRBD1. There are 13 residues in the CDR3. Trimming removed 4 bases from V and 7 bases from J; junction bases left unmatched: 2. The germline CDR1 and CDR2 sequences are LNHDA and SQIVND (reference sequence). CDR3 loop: CASSRDRGREQYF. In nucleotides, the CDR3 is TGTGCCAGTAGTAGGGACAGGGGGCGAGAGCAGTACTTC.

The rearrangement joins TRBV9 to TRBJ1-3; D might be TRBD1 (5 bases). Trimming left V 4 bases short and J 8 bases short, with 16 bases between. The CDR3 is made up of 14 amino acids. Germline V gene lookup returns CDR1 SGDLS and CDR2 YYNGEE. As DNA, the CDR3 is TGTGCCAGCAGCAGAGGAGGGGCGGCGGACACCATATATTTT. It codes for CASSRGGAADTIYF.